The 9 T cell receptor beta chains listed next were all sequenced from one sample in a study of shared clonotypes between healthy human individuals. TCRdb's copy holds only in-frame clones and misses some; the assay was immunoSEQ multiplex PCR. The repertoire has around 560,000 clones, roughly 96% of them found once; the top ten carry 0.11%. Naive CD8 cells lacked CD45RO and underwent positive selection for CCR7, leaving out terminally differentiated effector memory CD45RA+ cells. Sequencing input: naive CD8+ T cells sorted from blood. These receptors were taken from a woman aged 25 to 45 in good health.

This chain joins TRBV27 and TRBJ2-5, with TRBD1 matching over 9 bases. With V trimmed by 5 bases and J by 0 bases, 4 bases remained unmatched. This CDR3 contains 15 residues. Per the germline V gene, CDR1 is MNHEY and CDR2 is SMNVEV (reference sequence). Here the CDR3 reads CASSGDRDDQETQYF. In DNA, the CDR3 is TGTGCCAGCAGTGGGGACAGGGATGACCAAGAGACCCAGTACTTC.

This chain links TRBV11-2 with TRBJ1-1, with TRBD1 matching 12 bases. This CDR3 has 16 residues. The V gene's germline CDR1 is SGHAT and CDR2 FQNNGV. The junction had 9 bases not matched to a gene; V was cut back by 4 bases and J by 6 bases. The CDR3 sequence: CASSSGPGQGAPEAFF. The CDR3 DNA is TGTGCCAGCAGCTCAGGACCGGGACAGGGGGCCCCTGAAGCTTTCTTT.

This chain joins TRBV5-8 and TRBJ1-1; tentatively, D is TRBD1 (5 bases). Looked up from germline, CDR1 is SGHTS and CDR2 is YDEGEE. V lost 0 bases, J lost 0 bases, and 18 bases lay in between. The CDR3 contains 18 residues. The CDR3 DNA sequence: TGTGCCAGCAGCTTGGGCCCCCACAGGCGAATTATGAACACTGAAGCTTTCTTT. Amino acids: CASSLGPHRRIMNTEAFF.

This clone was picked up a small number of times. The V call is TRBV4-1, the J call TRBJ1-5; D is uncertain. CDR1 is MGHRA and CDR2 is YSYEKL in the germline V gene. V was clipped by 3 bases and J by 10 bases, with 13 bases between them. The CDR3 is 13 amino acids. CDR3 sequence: CASSQFPSAPQHF. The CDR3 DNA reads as TGCGCCAGCAGCCAGTTCCCAAGTGCACCCCAGCATTTT.

The CDR3 region has the DNA TGTGCCAGCAGCCCCCGGACAGGGGGCAATCAGCCCCAGCATTTT. Its protein product is CASSPRTGGNQPQHF. V usage is TRBV6-6 and J usage is TRBJ1-5; 9 positions agree with TRBD1. The junction had 5 bases not matched to a gene; V was cut back by 6 bases and J by 2 bases. CDR1 and CDR2 (germline): MNHNY, SVGAGI (reference sequence). CDR3 length: 15 amino acids.

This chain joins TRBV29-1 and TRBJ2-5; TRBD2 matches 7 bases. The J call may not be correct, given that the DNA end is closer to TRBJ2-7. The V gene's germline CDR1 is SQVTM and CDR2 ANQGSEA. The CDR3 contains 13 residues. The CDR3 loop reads CSVGGDSSYEQYF. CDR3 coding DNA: TGCAGTGTGGGAGGGGATAGCTCCTACGAGCAGTACTTC.

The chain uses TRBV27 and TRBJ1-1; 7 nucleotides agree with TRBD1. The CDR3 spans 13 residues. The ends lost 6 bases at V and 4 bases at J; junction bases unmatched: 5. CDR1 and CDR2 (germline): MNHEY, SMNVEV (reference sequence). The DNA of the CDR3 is TGTGCCAGCAGAACCGGGACAGTCACTGAAGCTTTCTTT. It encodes CASRTGTVTEAFF.

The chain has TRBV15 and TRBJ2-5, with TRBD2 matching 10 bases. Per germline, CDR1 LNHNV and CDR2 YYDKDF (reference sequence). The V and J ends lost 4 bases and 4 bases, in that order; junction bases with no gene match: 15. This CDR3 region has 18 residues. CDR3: CATSTLAGAPDFGETQYF. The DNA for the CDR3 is TGTGCCACCAGCACCCTAGCGGGAGCGCCGGATTTTGGAGAGACCCAGTACTTC.

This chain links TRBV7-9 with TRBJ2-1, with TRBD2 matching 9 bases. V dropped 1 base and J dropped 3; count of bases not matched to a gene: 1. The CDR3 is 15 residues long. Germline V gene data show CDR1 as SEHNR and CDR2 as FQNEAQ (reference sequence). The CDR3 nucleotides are TGTGCCAGCAGCTTAGAAGCGGGAGGCTACAATGAGCAGTTCTTC. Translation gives CASSLEAGGYNEQFF.